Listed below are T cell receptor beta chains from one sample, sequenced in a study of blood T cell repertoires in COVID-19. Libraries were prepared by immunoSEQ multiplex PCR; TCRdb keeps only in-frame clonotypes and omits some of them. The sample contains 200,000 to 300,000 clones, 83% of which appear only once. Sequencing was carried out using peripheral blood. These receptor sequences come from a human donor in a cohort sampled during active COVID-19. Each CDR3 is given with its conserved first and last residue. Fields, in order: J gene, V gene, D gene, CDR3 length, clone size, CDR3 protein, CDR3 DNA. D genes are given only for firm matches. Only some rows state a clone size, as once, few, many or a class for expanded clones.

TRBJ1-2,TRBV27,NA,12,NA,CASSSPLGGYTF,TGTGCCAGCAGTTCCCCTCTCGGGGGCTACACCTTC
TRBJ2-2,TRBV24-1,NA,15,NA,CATSDLQLAAGELFF,TGTGCCACCAGTGATTTGCAGTTGGCGGCCGGGGAGCTGTTTTTT
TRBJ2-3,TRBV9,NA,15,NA,CASSGRLGRADTQYF,TGTGCCAGCAGCGGAAGACTAGGTAGAGCAGATACGCAGTATTTT
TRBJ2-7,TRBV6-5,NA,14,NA,CASSPRGGTYEQYF,TGTGCCAGCAGCCCCAGAGGCGGGACCTACGAGCAGTACTTC
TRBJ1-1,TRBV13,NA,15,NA,CASSSREGMNTEAFF,TGTGCCAGCAGCTCGAGGGAGGGGATGAACACTGAAGCTTTCTTT
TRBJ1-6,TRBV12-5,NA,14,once,CASGFRGVGSPLHF,TGTGCTAGTGGTTTTCGGGGGGTAGGTTCACCCCTCCACTTT
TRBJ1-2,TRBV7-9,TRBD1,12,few,CASSLQGGGYTF,TGTGCCAGCAGCTTACAAGGGGGCGGCTACACCTTC
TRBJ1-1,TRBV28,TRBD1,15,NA,CASSTAGTANTEAFF,TGTGCCAGCAGTACCGCCGGGACAGCGAACACTGAAGCTTTCTTT
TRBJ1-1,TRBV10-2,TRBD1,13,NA,CATQQGVGTEAFF,TGCGCCACACAACAGGGGGTGGGCACTGAAGCTTTCTTT
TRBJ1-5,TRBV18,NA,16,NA,CASSPRTAYSNQPQHF,TGTGCCAGCTCACCCCGGACAGCCTATAGCAATCAGCCCCAGCATTTT
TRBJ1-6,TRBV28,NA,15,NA,CASSLFYRLNSPLHF,TGTGCCAGCAGTTTATTCTACAGGCTGAATTCACCCCTCCACTTT
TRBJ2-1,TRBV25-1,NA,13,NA,CASRPGVYDEQFF,TGTGCCAGCAGACCGGGGGTTTACGATGAGCAGTTCTTC
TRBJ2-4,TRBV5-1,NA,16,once,CASSLPGQGRQNIQYF,TGCGCCAGCAGCTTGCCCGGGCAGGGTAGACAAAACATTCAGTACTTC
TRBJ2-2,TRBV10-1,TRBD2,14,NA,CARIEPSGSGELFF,TGCGCCAGGATAGAGCCTAGCGGATCCGGGGAGCTGTTTTTT
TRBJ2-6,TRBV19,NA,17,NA,CASTQGFYYAGANVLTF,TGTGCCAGCACCCAGGGTTTTTATTATGCGGGGGCCAACGTCCTGACTTTC
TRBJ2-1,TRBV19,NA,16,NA,CASSMTAYSSYNEQFF,TGTGCCAGTAGTATGACGGCTTACAGCTCCTACAATGAGCAGTTCTTC
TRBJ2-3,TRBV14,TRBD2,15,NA,CASSQASGLTDTQYF,TGTGCCAGCAGCCAAGCTAGCGGACTCACAGATACGCAGTATTTT
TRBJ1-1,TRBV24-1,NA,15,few,CATSGGAGMGTEAFF,TGTGCCACCAGTGGTGGGGCTGGGATGGGGACTGAAGCTTTCTTT
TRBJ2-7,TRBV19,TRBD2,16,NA,CASSIDLSGRAGEQYF,TGTGCCAGTAGTATAGATCTTAGCGGGAGGGCCGGCGAGCAGTACTTC
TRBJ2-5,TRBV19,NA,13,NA,CASRNSGWETQYF,TGTGCCAGTAGGAATTCAGGGTGGGAGACCCAGTACTTC
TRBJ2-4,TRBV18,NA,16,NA,CASSPPGRVSKNIQYF,TGTGCCAGCTCACCTCCGGGCAGGGTGTCCAAAAACATTCAGTACTTC
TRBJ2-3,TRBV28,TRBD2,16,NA,CASSISGGGLTDTQYF,TGTGCCAGCAGTATTTCTGGCGGGGGGCTCACAGATACGCAGTATTTT
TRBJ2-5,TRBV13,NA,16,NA,CASSPRGSPTGETQYF,TGTGCCAGCAGCCCGAGGGGGAGTCCTACCGGGGAGACCCAGTACTTC
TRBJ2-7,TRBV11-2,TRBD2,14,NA,CASSLLSGAYEQYF,TGTGCCAGCAGCTTACTGAGCGGGGCCTACGAGCAGTACTTC
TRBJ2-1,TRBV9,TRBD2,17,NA,CASSVAGGGGRLDEQFF,TGTGCCAGCAGCGTAGCCGGCGGCGGGGGGAGACTCGATGAGCAGTTCTTC
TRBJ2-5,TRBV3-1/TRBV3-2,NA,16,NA,CASSQGTPGLGETQYF,TGTGCCAGCAGCCAAGGGACCCCAGGGCTTGGAGAGACCCAGTACTTC
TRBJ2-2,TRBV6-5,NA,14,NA,CATQRALTTGELFF,TGTGCCACTCAGCGGGCCCTAACAACCGGGGAGCTGTTTTTT
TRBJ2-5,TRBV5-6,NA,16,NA,CASSSFPGIAQETQYF,TGTGCCAGCAGCTCTTTTCCCGGGATCGCTCAAGAGACCCAGTACTTC
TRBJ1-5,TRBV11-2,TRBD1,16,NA,CASSHISTGGDQPQHF,TGTGCCAGCAGTCATATTAGTACAGGGGGTGATCAGCCCCAGCATTTT
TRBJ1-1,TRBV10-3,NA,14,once,CAITLGHLGTEAFF,TGTGCCATCACCCTAGGACATTTAGGGACTGAAGCTTTCTTT
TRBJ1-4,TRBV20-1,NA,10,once,CSARREKLFF,TGCAGTGCGCGTCGCGAAAAACTGTTTTTT
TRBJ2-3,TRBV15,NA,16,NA,CATSRSSGEVADTQYF,TGTGCCACCAGCAGATCCTCAGGGGAAGTGGCAGATACGCAGTATTTT
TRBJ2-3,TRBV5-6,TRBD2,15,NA,CASSFASGGTDTQYF,TGTGCCAGCAGCTTCGCTAGCGGGGGAACAGATACGCAGTATTTT
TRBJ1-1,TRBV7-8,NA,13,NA,CASSRRGKTEAFF,TGTGCCAGCAGCCGGCGGGGGAAGACTGAAGCTTTCTTT
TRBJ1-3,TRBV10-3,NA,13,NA,CAISTGTGNTIYF,TGTGCCATCAGTACAGGGACTGGAAACACCATATATTTT
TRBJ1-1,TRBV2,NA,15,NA,CASSGAGRMNTEAFF,TGTGCCAGCAGTGGGGCAGGCAGAATGAACACTGAAGCTTTCTTT
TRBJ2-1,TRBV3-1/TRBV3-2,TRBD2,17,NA,CASSQRGTSGAGREQFF,TGTGCCAGCAGCCAACGAGGGACTAGTGGAGCGGGACGTGAGCAGTTCTTC
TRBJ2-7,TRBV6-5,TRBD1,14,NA,CASSPDRRRDEQYF,TGTGCCAGCAGCCCGGACAGGAGAAGGGACGAGCAGTACTTC
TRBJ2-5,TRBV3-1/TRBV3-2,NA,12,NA,CASSQAQETQYF,TGTGCCAGCAGCCAAGCACAAGAGACCCAGTACTTC
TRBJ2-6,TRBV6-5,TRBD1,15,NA,CASSQQGSGANVLTF,TGTGCCAGCAGTCAACAGGGGTCTGGGGCCAACGTCCTGACTTTC
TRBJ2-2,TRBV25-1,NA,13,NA,CASTRQNTGELFF,TGTGCCAGCACGAGACAGAACACCGGGGAGCTGTTTTTT
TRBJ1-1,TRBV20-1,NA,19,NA,CSASRDTGVRGTVNTKAFF,TGCAGTGCTAGTAGGGATACTGGGGTCCGCGGGACGGTGAACACTAAAGCTTTCTTT
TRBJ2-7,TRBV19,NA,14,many,CASSIGRGSYEQYF,TGTGCCAGTAGTATAGGCAGGGGTTCCTACGAGCAGTACTTC
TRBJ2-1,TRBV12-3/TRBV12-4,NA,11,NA,CASTMENEQFF,TGTGCCAGTACCATGGAGAATGAGCAGTTCTTC
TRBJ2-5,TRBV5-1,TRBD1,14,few,CASSRDRGQETQYF,TGCGCCAGCAGTCGGGACAGGGGGCAAGAGACCCAGTACTTC
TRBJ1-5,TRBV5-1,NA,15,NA,CASSLEAGAGQPQHF,TGCGCCAGCAGCTTGGAGGCAGGGGCAGGTCAGCCCCAGCATTTT
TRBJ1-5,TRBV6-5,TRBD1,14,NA,CASSQTGGSQPQHF,TGTGCCAGCAGTCAGACAGGGGGCAGTCAGCCCCAGCATTTT
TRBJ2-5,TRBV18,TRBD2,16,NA,CASSSLLAGVSETQYF,TGTGCCAGCTCATCATTACTAGCGGGGGTATCAGAGACCCAGTACTTC
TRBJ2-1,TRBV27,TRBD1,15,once,CASRRTGLSYNEQFF,TGTGCCAGCAGGAGGACAGGCCTTTCCTACAATGAGCAGTTCTTC